The 11 T cell receptor beta chains presented below share a single source sample, sequenced in a study of beta chain features in type 1 diabetes. The authors reverse transcribed all of the isolated RNA, so sequencing captured expressed TCRB transcripts. The protocol was immunoSEQ multiplex PCR, while the TCRdb copy is restricted to in-frame clones and leaves out a portion. The repertoire includes about 150,000 clones, about an eighth of them detected once, and about 1.3% sits in the top ten. The antigens of these receptors remain unknown. Study results and caveats: Across all four CD4+ subsets, people with type 1 diabetes showed modestly shorter TCRB CDR3s.

Input material: central memory CD4+ T cells from blood. These receptors came from a man between 18 and 35 years old with type 1 diabetes.

This clone came up a few times. The J gene is TRBJ1-1, the V gene TRBV25-1; TRBD1 might be the D (5 bases). V was pared by 0 bases and J by 9 bases, with 8 bases between. In germline, CDR1 is MGHDK, CDR2 SYGVNS. The CDR3 sequence is 12 residues long. As DNA, the CDR3 is TGTGCCAGCAGTGAATATCAGGGTAAAGCTTTCTTT. This sequence encodes CASSEYQGKAFF.

This clone was recorded only once. The V call is TRBV6-6, the J call TRBJ2-5; 7 bases match TRBD2. CDR1 MNHNY and CDR2 SVGAGI come from the germline V gene (reference sequence). With 4 bases clipped from V and 5 bases from J, the junction kept 10 bases outside the gene matches. There are 15 residues in the CDR3. The CDR3 DNA reads TGTGCCAGCAGTTGGAGGGAGGGTGAGAGGGAGACCCAGTACTTC. Translated, it gives CASSWREGERETQYF.

The rearrangement links TRBV29-1 to TRBJ1-5; a possible D gene is TRBD1 (6 bases). V was shortened by 5 bases and J by 5 bases, with 16 bases between the two germline ends. This CDR3 comprises 14 residues. Germline CDR1 reads SQVTM; CDR2 reads ANQGSEA. The CDR3 DNA is TGCAGCGTTACCCCGGGGGCTGACGATCAGCCCCAGCATTTT. It specifies CSVTPGADDQPQHF.

The gene calls are TRBV25-1 and TRBJ2-1; 9 bases agree with TRBD1. V lost 6 bases to trimming and J lost 2 bases; unmatched junction nucleotides: 5. Germline-derived CDR1 and CDR2 are MGHDK and SYGVNS. CDR3 length equals 15 residues. CDR3 region: CASSGGQGPYNEQFF. The CDR3 DNA sequence: TGTGCCAGCAGCGGTGGACAGGGGCCCTACAATGAGCAGTTCTTC. Looking up the rest from reference TRBV25-1 and TRBJ2-1 gives the full variable domain: EADIYQTPRYLVIGTGKKITLECSQTMGHDKMYWYQQDPGMELHLIHYSYGVNSTEKGDLSSESTVSRIRTEHFPLTLESARPSHTSQYLCASSGGQGPYNEQFFGPGTRLTVL.

This clone was detected a few times. This chain connects TRBV2 to TRBJ1-5; D is possibly TRBD1 (6 bases). The V end lost 6 bases, the J end lost 9 bases, and 21 bases lay between the germline ends. This CDR3 is built from 15 residues. Per germline, CDR1 SNHLY and CDR2 FYNNEI. The CDR3 DNA reads TGTGCCAGCAGGCGCACGACAGGCTCGGAGGGGCCCCAGCATTTT. Its translation: CASRRTTGSEGPQHF.

In its sample, this clone was seen a few times. The chain has TRBV28 and TRBJ2-5; D possibly corresponds to TRBD1 (5 bases). The length of the CDR3 is 12 residues. The V gene's germline CDR1 is MDHEN and CDR2 SYDVKM. With 4 bases removed from V and 3 bases from J, the gap between germline ends came to 6 bases. CDR3: CASSWTKETQYF. For the CDR3, the DNA is TGTGCCAGCAGTTGGACAAAAGAGACCCAGTACTTC.

There are a few counts of this clone. This chain connects TRBV5-1 to TRBJ2-3; 8 bases are a match to TRBD2. Germline-derived CDR1 and CDR2 are SGHRS and YFSETQ. V shed 5 bases, J shed 5 bases, and the junction held 7 bases outside the gene matches. The CDR3 length is 14 residues. CDR3 coding DNA: TGCGCCAGCAGTTGGGGACTAGAGGTAGATACGCAGTATTTT. Translated: CASSWGLEVDTQYF.

V and J are TRBV4-2 and TRBJ2-1; 10 nucleotides line up with TRBD1. Germline CDR1 is LGHNA and CDR2 is YNFKEQ. The CDR3 is 17 residues long. V trimming: 3 bases; J trimming: 4 bases; junction bases outside the gene matches: 9. The CDR3 region has the DNA TGTGCCAGCAGCCAGACTGCCGGGACAGGGGAATACAATGAGCAGTTCTTC. Its protein is CASSQTAGTGEYNEQFF.

In this sample, this clone turned up a few times. This chain uses TRBV19 with TRBJ1-1, with 8 bases fitting TRBD1. Germline loops: CDR1 LNHDA, CDR2 SQIVND (reference sequence). This CDR3 is built from 14 residues. The J segment lost 4 bases and the V segment lost 4 bases, leaving 5 bases of the junction unmatched. CDR3 sequence (DNA): TGTGCCAGTAGTACGGGACAGGAGCTCACTGAAGCTTTCTTT. Its translation: CASSTGQELTEAFF.

This sequence joins TRBV5-1 and TRBJ2-5; a possible D gene is TRBD2 (6 bases). This CDR3 contains 12 residues. CDR1 and CDR2 (germline): SGHRS, YFSETQ. Trimming cost V 4 bases and J 4 bases, with 8 bases left between them. CDR3 sequence (DNA): TGCGCCAGCAGCCAGGAGGGAGAGACCCAGTACTTC. Translation: CASSQEGETQYF.

This clone was observed a handful of times. The rearrangement joins TRBV6-5 to TRBJ1-1; no reliable D call. Germline V gene lookup returns CDR1 MNHEY and CDR2 SVGAGI. The V gene lost 11 bases and the J gene lost 6 bases, with 13 bases spanning the gap. This CDR3 contains 11 residues. CDR3 in amino acids: CACKDGPEAFF. CDR3 coding DNA: TGTGCCTGTAAAGACGGTCCTGAAGCTTTCTTT.